What follows are 17 T cell receptor beta chains derived from one specimen sequenced in a study of cytomegalovirus exposure and HLA in healthy donors (dated by TCRdb to about 2017). The library was made by the immunoSEQ multiplex PCR assay. A mixture of 60 forward primers for TCR Vbeta segments and 13 reverse primers for TCR Jbeta segments was used in the multiplex PCR. TCRdb provides this immuneACCESS table in a form limited to in-frame rearrangements. Some clones are lacking; in checked studies, under half of them reflect an unresolved V gene, and why the rest are absent is not known. The sample table holds approximately 100,000 clones, of which 76% were seen once. About 5.4% of the sample is held by the ten biggest clonotypes. The sequencing sample was made of PBMCs. The source of these receptors is a woman between 18 and 29 years old in good health and CMV-seropositive.

This clone has a handful of counts. V and J are TRBV15 and TRBJ2-5, with 8 positions matching TRBD1. J lost 5 bases, V lost 1 base, and 9 bases had no gene match. The CDR3 loop spans 16 amino acids. The germline CDR1 and CDR2 sequences are LNHNV and YYDKDF (reference sequence). This chain's CDR3 is CATSRVLDRVKETQYF. The CDR3, as DNA: TGTGCCACCAGCAGAGTATTGGACAGGGTAAAGGAGACCCAGTACTTC.

This clone appeared a few times. The chain is built from TRBV10-3 and TRBJ2-5; 10 positions agree with TRBD2. This CDR3 has 14 amino acids. Germline assignment: CDR1 ENHRY and CDR2 SYGVKD. V shed 5 bases and J 5 bases; nucleotides not matched to a gene: 5. In DNA form, the CDR3 reads TGTGCCATCAGTTCCCTAGCGGGAGCTGAGACCCAGTACTTC. Translated, it gives CAISSLAGAETQYF.

The rearrangement links TRBV7-9 to TRBJ1-4, with D unresolved. Germline assignment: CDR1 SEHNR and CDR2 FQNEAQ (reference sequence). The CDR3 is 15 amino acids. Trimming removed 2 bases at V and 5 bases at J, with 12 bases between. The CDR3 loop reads CASSLSSSPNEKLFF. CDR3 bases: TGTGCCAGCAGCTTATCAAGCTCTCCAAATGAAAAACTGTTTTTT. Together with reference TRBV7-9 and TRBJ1-4, the CDR3 gives the full variable domain: DTGVSQNPRHKITKRGQNVTFRCDPISEHNRLYWYRQTLGQGPEFLTYFQNEAQLEKSRLLSDRFSAERPKGSFSTLEIQRTEQGDSAMYLCASSLSSSPNEKLFFGSGTQLSVL.

The CDR3: CASSLGTSFDEQYF. The CDR3 nucleotides read TGTGCCAGCAGCTTAGGGACTAGCTTCGACGAGCAGTACTTC. V is TRBV7-9 and J is TRBJ2-7; 8 positions match TRBD2. The CDR3 sequence is 14 residues long. V gave up 1 base and J gave up 5 bases; unmatched junction bases: 4. Per the germline V gene, CDR1 is SEHNR and CDR2 is FQNEAQ (reference sequence).

The chain links TRBV6-5 to TRBJ2-7; 8 bases agree with TRBD1. J was trimmed by 3 bases and V by 6 bases; bases with no gene match: 10. The germline V gene has CDR1 MNHEY and CDR2 SVGAGI. This CDR3 spans 15 amino acids. DNA of the CDR3: TGTGCCAGCAGACCCCAGGGGGCTCCCATCTACGAGCAGTACTTC. Translating gives CASRPQGAPIYEQYF.

Only a few counts were recorded for this clone. Here the CDR3 reads CASARGAATNEKLFF. The CDR3 DNA reads as TGTGCCAGCGCCCGTGGGGCTGCAACTAATGAAAAACTGTTTTTT. The chain uses TRBV5-4 and TRBJ1-4; D might be TRBD1 (5 bases). The CDR3 contains 15 residues. CDR1 is SGHNT, CDR2 YYREEE, per germline (reference sequence). The V end was cut by 7 bases, the J end by 0 bases, with 13 bases between.

V and J are TRBV7-9 and TRBJ2-1; 7 positions agree with TRBD1. Trimming cost V 0 bases and J 8 bases; bases outside gene matches: 4. The CDR3 runs to 14 residues. Germline CDR1 reads SEHNR; CDR2 reads FQNEAQ (reference sequence). The CDR3 DNA sequence: TGTGCCAGCAGCTTAGCGAACAGGGGTGATGAGCAGTTCTTC. Translating gives CASSLANRGDEQFF. The full variable domain, its missing parts supplied by reference TRBV7-9 and TRBJ2-1, is DTGVSQNPRHKITKRGQNVTFRCDPISEHNRLYWYRQTLGQGPEFLTYFQNEAQLEKSRLLSDRFSAERPKGSFSTLEIQRTEQGDSAMYLCASSLANRGDEQFFGPGTRLTVL.

This chain connects TRBV2 to TRBJ2-7; 7 bases agree with TRBD2. The germline V gene encodes CDR1 SNHLY and CDR2 FYNNEI. CDR3 length: 15 residues. V lost 3 bases, J lost 1 base, and 6 bases stayed unmatched. CDR3 sequence reads: CASSEVAGVSYEQYF. CDR3 coding DNA: TGTGCCAGCAGTGAGGTTGCGGGAGTGTCCTACGAGCAGTACTTC.

This chain connects TRBV10-2 to TRBJ1-1, with 9 bases matching TRBD1. CDR3 length: 16 residues. Germline-derived CDR1 and CDR2 are WSHSY and SAAADI. V lost 7 bases to trimming and J lost 6 bases; unmatched junction nucleotides: 15. In DNA form, the CDR3 reads TGCGCCAGCATGGCCGACTCGGGACAGGGTGTTCCTGAAGCTTTCTTT. This encodes CASMADSGQGVPEAFF.

V and J are TRBV28 and TRBJ2-1, with 9 bases fitting TRBD1. CDR1 and CDR2 from the germline V gene are MDHEN and SYDVKM. The CDR3 loop spans 12 amino acids. V dropped 4 bases and J dropped 10; count of bases not matched to a gene: 2. The CDR3: CASSSGTGEQFF. The CDR3 nucleotides are TGTGCCAGCAGTTCAGGGACAGGGGAGCAGTTCTTC.

A few counts support this clone. The V call is TRBV7-8, the J call TRBJ1-4; D is undetermined. Germline loops: CDR1 SGHVS, CDR2 FQNEAQ. The V gene lost 0 bases and the J gene lost 0 bases, with 5 bases spanning the gap. The CDR3 has 15 amino acids. CDR3 sequence: CASSLAAATNEKLFF. The CDR3 region has the DNA TGTGCCAGCAGCTTAGCGGCCGCAACTAATGAAAAACTGTTTTTT.

The J gene is TRBJ2-1, the V gene TRBV9; D is undetermined. V dropped 5 bases and J dropped 8 bases, with 17 bases sitting between them. The germline V gene encodes CDR1 SGDLS and CDR2 YYNGEE. The CDR3 spans 14 residues. The chain's CDR3 is CASSETDSFDEQFF. CDR3 nucleotides: TGTGCCAGCAGTGAGACCGACTCCTTTGATGAGCAGTTCTTC.

The chain recombines TRBV12-5 with TRBJ1-2; perhaps TRBD1 as D (5 bases). V shed 1 base and J shed 2 bases, with 8 bases lying between them. Germline V CDR1 and CDR2: LGHNT, FRNRAP. This CDR3 comprises 14 residues. CDR3 sequence reads: CASGLAQGNYGYTF. CDR3 in DNA: TGTGCTAGTGGTTTGGCGCAGGGCAACTATGGCTACACCTTC.

This chain links TRBV7-2 with TRBJ2-3, with 7 bases identical to TRBD2. Germline V gene data show CDR1 as SGHTA and CDR2 as FQGNSA. The CDR3 has 15 residues. V dropped 3 bases and J dropped 2; count of bases not matched to a gene: 5. The CDR3 DNA sequence: TGTGCCAGCAGCTTCGGCGGGGGATTCACAGATACGCAGTATTTT. As protein: CASSFGGGFTDTQYF. The full variable domain, completed using reference TRBV7-2 and TRBJ2-3, is GAGVSQSPSNKVTEKGKDVELRCDPISGHTALYWYRQSLGQGLEFLIYFQGNSAPDKSGLPSDRFSAERTGGSVSTLTIQRTQQEDSAVYLCASSFGGGFTDTQYFGPGTRLTVL.

This clone was observed a few times. The V call is TRBV6-1, the J call TRBJ2-7; no firm D call. The CDR3 has 12 residues. V lost 2 bases, J lost 9 bases, and 11 bases lay in between. Looked up from germline, CDR1 is MNHNS and CDR2 is SASEGT. In DNA, the CDR3 is TGTGCCAGCAGTGAAAACTCTCGTGTGCAGTACTTC. Its protein is CASSENSRVQYF.

DNA for the CDR3: TGTGCCAGCAGCCTCGGACAGGGTAACACCGGGGAGCTGTTTTTT. Protein product: CASSLGQGNTGELFF. The rearrangement links TRBV6-1 to TRBJ2-2; 8 nucleotides agree with TRBD1. Trimming at V came to 6 bases and at J to 2 bases, leaving 5 bases not matched to a gene. Germline CDR1 reads MNHNS; CDR2 reads SASEGT. This CDR3 region has 15 residues.

The chain joins TRBV11-3 to TRBJ2-7, with D possibly TRBD2 on 5 matching bases. V lost 2 bases to trimming and J lost 2 bases, with 7 bases between them. The CDR3 runs to 13 residues. In germline, CDR1 is SGHNT, CDR2 YENEEA. The chain's CDR3 is CASSLSGTYEQYF. CDR3 sequence (DNA): TGTGCCAGCAGCTTATCCGGGACCTACGAGCAGTACTTC.